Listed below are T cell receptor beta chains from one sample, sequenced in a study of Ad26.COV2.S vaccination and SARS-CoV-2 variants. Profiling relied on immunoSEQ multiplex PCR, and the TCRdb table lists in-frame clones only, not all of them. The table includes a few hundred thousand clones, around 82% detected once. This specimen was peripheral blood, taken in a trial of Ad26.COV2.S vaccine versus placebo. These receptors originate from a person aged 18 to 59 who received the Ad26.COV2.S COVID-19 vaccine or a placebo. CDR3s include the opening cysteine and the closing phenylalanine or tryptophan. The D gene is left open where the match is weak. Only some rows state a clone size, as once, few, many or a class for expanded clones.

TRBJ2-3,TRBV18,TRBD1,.,CASSVRDRARSTDTQYF,TGTGCCAGCTCAGTTCGGGACAGGGCCCGAAGCACAGATACGCAGTATTTT
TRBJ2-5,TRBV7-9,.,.,CASSPGVGGVLETQYF,TGTGCCAGCAGCCCGGGCGTAGGGGGAGTACTAGAGACCCAGTACTTC
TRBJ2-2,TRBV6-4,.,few,CASKVSVGSGELFF,TGTGCCAGCAAGGTCAGCGTGGGTAGCGGGGAGCTGTTTTTT
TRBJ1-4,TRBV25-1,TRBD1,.,CASSEWGQGNEKLFF,TGTGCCAGCAGTGAATGGGGACAGGGGAATGAAAAACTGTTTTTT
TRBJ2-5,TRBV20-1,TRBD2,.,CSASPSGLGTQYF,TGCAGTGCTAGTCCTAGCGGACTGGGGACCCAGTACTTC
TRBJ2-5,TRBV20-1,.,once,CSAGQETQYF,TGCAGTGCTGGACAAGAGACCCAGTACTTC
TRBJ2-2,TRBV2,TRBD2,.,CASRARTSGSGELFF,TGTGCCAGCAGGGCCCGGACTAGCGGGTCCGGGGAGCTGTTTTTT
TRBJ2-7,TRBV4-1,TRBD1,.,CASSQGQGAEEQYF,TGCGCCAGCAGCCAGGGACAGGGGGCAGAAGAGCAGTACTTC
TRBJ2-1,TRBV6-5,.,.,CASSLGGDEQFF,TGTGCCAGCAGTTTGGGAGGCGATGAGCAGTTCTTC
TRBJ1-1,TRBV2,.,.,CASGPLSFMNTEAFF,TGTGCCAGCGGTCCTCTCTCTTTCATGAACACTGAAGCTTTCTTT
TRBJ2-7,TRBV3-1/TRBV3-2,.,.,CASSQVRSSYEQYF,TGTGCCAGCAGCCAAGTGCGGAGCTCCTACGAGCAGTACTTC
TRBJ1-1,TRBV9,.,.,CASSVFPSGSEAFF,TGTGCCAGCAGCGTATTCCCTTCGGGGAGTGAAGCTTTCTTT
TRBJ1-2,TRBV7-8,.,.,CASSLQGWQYTNYGYTF,TGTGCCAGCAGCTTACAGGGGTGGCAGTATACTAACTATGGCTACACCTTC
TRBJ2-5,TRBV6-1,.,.,CASSEGTRVTQYF,TGTGCCAGCAGTGAAGGGACCCGAGTTACCCAGTACTTC
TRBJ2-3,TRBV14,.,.,CASSHVRGEGTDTQYF,TGTGCCAGCAGCCACGTCAGGGGGGAAGGCACAGATACGCAGTATTTT
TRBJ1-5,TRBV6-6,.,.,CASSYFEDQPQHF,TGTGCCAGCAGCTACTTCGAGGATCAGCCCCAGCATTTT
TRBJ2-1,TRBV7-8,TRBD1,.,CASLPGEGQGYNEQFF,TGTGCCAGCCTCCCCGGTGAGGGACAGGGTTACAATGAGCAGTTCTTC
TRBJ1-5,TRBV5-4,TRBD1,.,CASSTKWTGAPSNQPQHF,TGTGCCAGCAGCACAAAATGGACAGGGGCGCCAAGCAATCAGCCCCAGCATTTT
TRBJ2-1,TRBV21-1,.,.,CASSKEGSARRDGRNEQFF,TGTGCCAGCAGCAAAGAAGGATCCGCCAGGCGGGACGGGCGCAATGAGCAGTTCTTC
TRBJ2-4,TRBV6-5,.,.,CASSYNRDQKNIQYF,TGTGCCAGCAGCTACAACCGGGACCAGAAAAACATTCAGTACTTC